Presented here are 8 T cell receptor beta chains from one specimen sequenced in a study of T cell changes during pregnancy in multiple sclerosis. Generated by immunoSEQ multiplex PCR, the TCRdb table keeps only in-frame clones and is missing some. Of just under 100,000 clones listed, approximately 93% are singletons. Sequences were derived from peripheral blood, sampled after pregnancy. Receptors were obtained from a female donor with multiple sclerosis, enrolled in a pregnancy study.

The V and J genes are TRBV28 and TRBJ2-3; TRBD2 matches at 8 bases. V gave up 6 bases and J gave up 0 bases; unmatched junction bases: 2. In germline, CDR1 is MDHEN, CDR2 SYDVKM. The CDR3 has 14 residues. The CDR3 DNA sequence: TGTGCCAGCAGGCCTAGCGGGAGCACAGATACGCAGTATTTT. This translates into CASRPSGSTDTQYF.

This clone is a singleton in its sample. Other DNA sequences in the same sample also yield this CDR3. The chain joins TRBV27 to TRBJ1-2; TRBD1 agrees at 8 bases. This CDR3 comprises 15 residues. The ends lost 2 bases at V and 4 bases at J; junction bases unmatched: 6. The germline gives CDR1 MNHEY, CDR2 SMNVEV (reference sequence). As DNA, the CDR3 is TGTGCCAGCAGTTTAAGCCCGGGACAGGTCTATGGCTACACCTTC. This sequence encodes CASSLSPGQVYGYTF.

The chain has TRBV5-4 and TRBJ2-7, with 9 bases identical to TRBD2. Per the germline V gene, CDR1 is SGHNT and CDR2 is YYREEE (reference sequence). J was trimmed by 3 bases and V by 3 bases; bases with no gene match: 7. The CDR3 spans 15 residues. The DNA of the CDR3 is TGTGCCAGCAGCTGGGTAGCGGGAGCGGACTACGAGCAGTACTTC. This codes for CASSWVAGADYEQYF.

This chain uses TRBV29-1 with TRBJ2-7; a possible D gene is TRBD2 (5 bases). V dropped 0 bases and J dropped 0 bases, with 9 bases sitting between them. The V gene's germline CDR1 is SQVTM and CDR2 ANQGSEA. The CDR3 runs to 14 residues. The CDR3, as DNA: TGCAGCGTTGAAGATCGGGGAAGCTCCTACGAGCAGTACTTC. Its protein product is CSVEDRGSSYEQYF.

V is TRBV15 and J is TRBJ2-7, with 9 bases identical to TRBD1. The CDR3 has 14 amino acids. J was trimmed by 4 bases and V by 1 base; bases with no gene match: 2. CDR1 is LNHNV, CDR2 YYDKDF, per germline (reference sequence). The CDR3 region has the DNA TGTGCCACCAGCAGAGGACAGGGGGTTTACGAGCAGTACTTC. Residues: CATSRGQGVYEQYF.

Here the CDR3 DNA reads TGTGCCAGCAGTACCGGGTTTGGCCAGCATTTT. Protein sequence: CASSTGFGQHF. This sequence joins TRBV28 and TRBJ1-5, with D unresolved. The CDR3 sequence is 11 residues long. Germline CDR1 reads MDHEN; CDR2 reads SYDVKM. V gave up 5 bases and J gave up 12 bases, with 11 bases separating them.

The chain links TRBV4-1 to TRBJ1-6; tentative D call: TRBD1 (6 bases). The CDR3 sequence is 15 residues long. V was cut by 4 bases and J by 8 bases, with 15 bases left in between. The germline gives CDR1 MGHRA, CDR2 YSYEKL. The CDR3 protein is CASSLSSGADSPLHF. DNA for the CDR3: TGCGCCAGCAGCCTGTCCTCAGGGGCCGATTCACCCCTCCACTTT.

The chain uses TRBV6-5 and TRBJ2-5; TRBD2 matches 8 bases. This CDR3 spans 14 amino acids. The germline V gene has CDR1 MNHEY and CDR2 SVGAGI. The ends lost 10 bases at V and 4 bases at J; junction bases unmatched: 11. The CDR3 DNA follows: TGTGCCACCCGGACTAGCCTCGCCAGAGAGACCCAGTACTTC. Its protein is CATRTSLARETQYF.